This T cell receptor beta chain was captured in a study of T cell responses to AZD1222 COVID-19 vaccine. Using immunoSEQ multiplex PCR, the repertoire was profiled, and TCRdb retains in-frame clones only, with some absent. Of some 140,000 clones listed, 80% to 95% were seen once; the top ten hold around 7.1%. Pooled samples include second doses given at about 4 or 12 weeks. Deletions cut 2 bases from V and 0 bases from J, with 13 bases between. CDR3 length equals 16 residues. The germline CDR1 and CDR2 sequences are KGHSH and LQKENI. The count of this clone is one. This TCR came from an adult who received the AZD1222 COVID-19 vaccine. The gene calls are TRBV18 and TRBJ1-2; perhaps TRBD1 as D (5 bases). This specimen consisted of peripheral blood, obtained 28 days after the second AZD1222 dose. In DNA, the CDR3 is TGTGCCAGCTCACCAGCCAGGGTGGGAGCTAACTATGGCTACACCTTC. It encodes CASSPARVGANYGYTF.